These T cell receptor beta chains were read from a single sample in a study of tumor-infiltrating lymphocytes in primary liver carcinoma. One entry per CDR3 protein results from TCRdb running MiXCR on the multiplex PCR reads. The data show tens of thousands of distinct CDR3 sequences, over 65% seen once. Material: liver tumor tissue from sampling region 5. The receptor source for this set is a man in his forties with primary liver carcinoma and hepatitis B virus infection. Both conserved end residues are part of each CDR3. D genes are given only for firm matches. Clone size is not always given. Where it is, it says once, few, many or a class for expanded clones.

d_call: TRBD2
clone_size: NA
cdr3_length: 17
v_call: TRBV4-2
j_call: TRBJ2-1
cdr3_aa: CTSSPVAGVAGVDEQSF
cdr3_nt: TGTACCAGCAGCCCTGTCGCGGGTGTAGCGGGAGTCGATGAGCAGTCCTTC

d_call: TRBD1
clone_size: many
cdr3_length: 14
v_call: TRBV5-1
j_call: TRBJ2-4
cdr3_aa: CASSLGQGSNVQYF
cdr3_nt: TGCGCCAGCAGCTTGGGACAGGGGTCGAACGTTCAGTACTTC

d_call: TRBD2
clone_size: many
cdr3_length: 16
v_call: TRBV6-6
j_call: TRBJ2-3
cdr3_aa: CASSSSGRDMGDTQYF
cdr3_nt: TGTGCCAGCAGTTCTAGCGGGAGGGACATGGGAGATACGCAGTATTTT

d_call: TRBD1
clone_size: NA
cdr3_length: 16
v_call: TRBV12-3/TRBV12-4
j_call: TRBJ1-1
cdr3_aa: CSSSVGTGGWDTEAFF
cdr3_nt: TGTAGCAGCAGTGTCGGAACAGGGGGCTGGGACACTGAAGCTTTCTTT

d_call: NA
clone_size: NA
cdr3_length: 16
v_call: TRBV6-5
j_call: TRBJ2-7
cdr3_aa: CASSPGEGTSTYEQYF
cdr3_nt: TGTGCCAGCAGTCCGGGAGAGGGGACCAGCACCTACGAGCAGTACTTC

d_call: NA
clone_size: NA
cdr3_length: 17
v_call: TRBV10-3
j_call: TRBJ1-1
cdr3_aa: CAVSGRQEGVTNTEAFF
cdr3_nt: TGTGCCGTATCTGGGAGACAAGAGGGCGTGACAAACACTGAAGCTTTCTTT

d_call: NA
clone_size: NA
cdr3_length: 13
v_call: TRBV6-1
j_call: TRBJ1-2
cdr3_aa: CASSEGTSYGFTF
cdr3_nt: TGTGCCAGCAGTGAAGGCACGAGCTATGGCTTCACCTTC

d_call: NA
clone_size: NA
cdr3_length: 15
v_call: TRBV28
j_call: TRBJ1-6
cdr3_aa: CASSFWSSYSPPLHF
cdr3_nt: TGTGCCAGCAGTTTCTGGAGCTCCTATAGTCCACCCCTCCACTTT

d_call: NA
clone_size: many
cdr3_length: 14
v_call: TRBV6-2/TRBV6-3
j_call: TRBJ2-2
cdr3_aa: CASSYGTGAGELFF
cdr3_nt: TGTGCCAGCAGTTACGGGACCGGGGCCGGGGAGCTGTTTTTC

d_call: NA
clone_size: NA
cdr3_length: 14
v_call: TRBV14
j_call: TRBJ2-1
cdr3_aa: CASSQGVMSNEQFF
cdr3_nt: TGTGCCAGCAGCCAGGGGGTTATGAGCAATGAGCAGTTCTTT

d_call: NA
clone_size: once
cdr3_length: 15
v_call: TRBV6-6
j_call: TRBJ2-7
cdr3_aa: CASSYSRRRGGEQYF
cdr3_nt: TGTGCCAGCAGTTACTCGAGACGCAGGGGTGGCGAGCAGTACTTC

d_call: NA
clone_size: NA
cdr3_length: 13
v_call: TRBV6-6
j_call: TRBJ2-5
cdr3_aa: CASSYLEQETQYF
cdr3_nt: TGTGCCAGCAGTTACTTGGAGCAAGAGACCCAGTACTTC

d_call: NA
clone_size: NA
cdr3_length: 16
v_call: TRBV10-3
j_call: TRBJ1-5
cdr3_aa: CAIGESAGQAGQPQHF
cdr3_nt: TGTGCCATCGGTGAGTCGGCTGGTCAGGCGGGGCAGCCTCAGCATTTT

d_call: TRBD2
clone_size: NA
cdr3_length: 16
v_call: TRBV4-3
j_call: TRBJ2-1
cdr3_aa: CASSPEGLALNNEQFF
cdr3_nt: TGTGCCAGCAGCCCTGAGGGACTAGCACTGAACAATGAGCAGTTCTTC

d_call: NA
clone_size: NA
cdr3_length: 15
v_call: TRBV11-2
j_call: TRBJ2-7
cdr3_aa: CDSSLEPGISGVQYF
cdr3_nt: TGTGACAGCAGCTTAGAGCCCGGGATCTCTGGCGTGCAGTACTTC